The 2 T cell receptor beta chains reported below all come from one sample, sequenced in a study of a mutant IDH1 vaccine in newly diagnosed glioma. Clones were sequenced by immunoSEQ multiplex PCR, and TCRdb holds only the in-frame ones, with some missing. The repertoire includes around 41,000 clones, about four fifths of them detected once, and approximately 6.5% sits in the top ten. Specified time point: week 23, last vaccination. Vaccination comprised doses that each held 300 ug of mutant IDH1 20-mer peptide, plus topical imiquimod. Their antigens remain unidentified. Specimen: PBMCs, collected from a glioma patient whose treatment included an IDH1 peptide vaccine. The receptor set was obtained from a woman in her thirties or forties with glioma. Some clones in this sample may be carry-over from other donors' samples.

This clone was recorded only once. The J gene is TRBJ1-5, the V gene TRBV19; D ambiguous. Per the germline V gene, CDR1 is LNHDA and CDR2 is SQIVND (reference sequence). This CDR3 is 15 amino acids long. The V end was cut by 5 bases, the J end by 2 bases, with 13 bases between. This chain's CDR3 is CASSARVFGNQPQHF. The CDR3 region has the DNA TGTGCCAGTAGTGCACGGGTTTTTGGCAATCAGCCCCAGCATTTT.

The rearrangement links TRBV19 to TRBJ1-1, with a weak D call TRBD1 (5 bases). The CDR3 extends over 13 amino acids. CDR1 is LNHDA, CDR2 SQIVND, per germline (reference sequence). The V and J ends lost 7 bases and 3 bases respectively, with 12 bases between them. The CDR3 sequence is CASKGRVHTEAFF. CDR3 DNA: TGTGCCAGTAAGGGCAGGGTGCACACTGAAGCTTTCTTT.